This T cell receptor (beta chain) came from a study of CD8 T cells in Susac syndrome. After extraction with the RNeasy kit, 0.5 to 1 ug of the RNA was reverse transcribed using random hexamers. TCR beta CDR3 was amplified by immunoSEQ covering 54 Vbeta and 13 Jbeta. TCRdb used MiXCR to reprocess the immunoSEQ multiplex PCR reads, holding one entry per CDR3 protein. The sample lists around 190,000 distinct CDR3 sequences, about 93% occurring once. The CDR3 has 15 amino acids. Per germline, CDR1 SNHLY and CDR2 FYNNEI. V was clipped by 1 base and J by 3 bases, with 13 bases between them. The chain is built from TRBV2 and TRBJ2-7; D might be TRBD1 or TRBD2, each matching 7 bases. The sequenced sample was CD4+ T cells from PBMCs. The clonotype was recovered from a human donor in good health. The CDR3 spells CASSEGQGGGYEQYV. The CDR3 region has the DNA TGTGCCAGCAGTGAAGGCCAGGGGGGGGGCTACGAGCAGTACGTC.